This T cell receptor (beta chain) was identified in a study of post-analysis software for immune sequencing data. Overall study findings and caveats: The study found significantly lower normalized Chao1 diversity in multiple sclerosis patients than in controls. Among four or five TRBV segments more frequent in patients than controls were TRBV5-6, TRBV5-1 and TRBV20-1.

V was clipped by 6 bases and J by 4 bases, with 13 bases between them. Germline assignment: CDR1 MNHEY and CDR2 SVGEGT. CDR3 length: 14 residues. The TCR beta cDNA libraries contained unique molecular identifiers. Each CDR3 protein gets one entry after TCRdb re-called the PCR reads with MiXCR. Among approximately 730,000 distinct CDR3 sequences, around 46% were seen once, and the ten largest hold roughly 4.4%. This clonotype was counted at least ten times. Its antigen is undetermined. What was sequenced was blood. The clonotype was recovered from a girl under 18 with multiple sclerosis. This chain connects TRBV6-2 or TRBV6-3 to TRBJ2-4, with a tentative D call TRBD2 (6 bases). DNA of the CDR3: TGTGCCAGCAGCGGGGGAAGCGTGAAAAACATTCAGTACTTC. Translated, it gives CASSGGSVKNIQYF.